This T cell receptor (beta chain) was documented in a study of cytomegalovirus exposure and HLA in healthy donors. As to this clone: Its antigen is not identified.

The PCR used 60 Vbeta and 13 Jbeta primers. The method was immunoSEQ multiplex PCR; TCRdb's version includes in-frame clones alone and lacks a portion of them. The sample holds roughly 100,000 clones; 65% to 85% are singletons and the top ten take 6% to 7.5%. CDR3 length equals 16 residues. From germline, CDR1 is MNHEY and CDR2 SVGAGI. Findings and caveats of the study: Reports credit the classifier with highly specific, highly sensitive diagnosis of cytomegalovirus status. There were 160 or so TCR beta chains listed as cytomegalovirus-associated. About 87% or about 30% of the time was how often most TCR beta V segments were productive, according to an earlier analysis.

The rearrangement joins TRBV6-5 to TRBJ2-5; 9 nucleotides match TRBD1. TRBJ2-7 explains the end of the DNA better; the J call may be wrong. The TCR sequence derives from a man in his late teens or twenties in good health and CMV-seronegative. Input material: PBMCs. The CDR3 reads CASSYAGGQGTYEQYF. Here the CDR3 DNA reads TGTGCCAGCAGTTACGCTGGGGGACAGGGAACCTACGAGCAGTACTTC.